This is a list of T cell receptor beta chains from one sample in a study of chemoradiotherapy in HPV16-positive cancers. Some clones are missing from TCRdb's copy, which holds only in-frame ones; the method was immunoSEQ multiplex PCR. The profile shows about 22,000 clones, 73% of them singletons. Sample collection was performed from a patient who underwent chemoradiotherapy. The source is a human donor with HPV-associated anogenital cancer. Both conserved end residues are part of each CDR3. Fields, in order: D gene, J gene, clone size, V gene, CDR3 DNA, CDR3 protein. A D gene is named only where the DNA matches it firmly. Rows may omit the clone size; those that give it use once, few, many or a size class.

D gene: NA
J gene: TRBJ2-6
clone size: NA
V gene: TRBV29-1
CDR3 DNA: TGCAGCGTTGTCGTTCAATCTGGGGCCAACGTCCTGACTTTC
CDR3 protein: CSVVVQSGANVLTF

D gene: NA
J gene: TRBJ2-5
clone size: NA
V gene: TRBV28
CDR3 DNA: TGTGCCAGCAGTTCCCCCGGGACGGGAAAAGAGACCCAGTACTTC
CDR3 protein: CASSSPGTGKETQYF

D gene: TRBD1
J gene: TRBJ2-1
clone size: NA
V gene: TRBV7-7
CDR3 DNA: TGTGCTAGCAGCTTAGGACAGGGGGCGTACGATGAGCAGTTCTTC
CDR3 protein: CASSLGQGAYDEQFF

D gene: TRBD1
J gene: TRBJ2-3
clone size: NA
V gene: TRBV30
CDR3 DNA: TGTGCCTGGAGTCTGAGGACAGGGGAACGGACAGATACGCAGTATTTT
CDR3 protein: CAWSLRTGERTDTQYF

D gene: NA
J gene: TRBJ2-6
clone size: NA
V gene: TRBV28
CDR3 DNA: TGTGCCAGCAGCCCCGGAGGGCCCTTAGTCTCTGGGGCCAACGTCCTGACTTTC
CDR3 protein: CASSPGGPLVSGANVLTF

D gene: TRBD2
J gene: TRBJ2-7
clone size: NA
V gene: TRBV5-4
CDR3 DNA: TGTGCCAGCAGCCCTGGCCGAGCGGGAGTAGGGCTCGAGCAGTACTTC
CDR3 protein: CASSPGRAGVGLEQYF

D gene: NA
J gene: TRBJ1-1
clone size: NA
V gene: TRBV11-2
CDR3 DNA: TGTGCCAGCAGCTTAAAGTTGGGGGACACTGAAGCTTTCTTT
CDR3 protein: CASSLKLGDTEAFF

D gene: TRBD2
J gene: TRBJ2-7
clone size: NA
V gene: TRBV30
CDR3 DNA: TGTGCCTGGAGTTATCGGACTAGCGGTACCTACGAGCAGTACTTC
CDR3 protein: CAWSYRTSGTYEQYF

D gene: TRBD2
J gene: TRBJ2-1
clone size: NA
V gene: TRBV27
CDR3 DNA: TGTGCCAGCAGTTTGGGACTAGCGCTCACGAGATACAATGAGCAGTTCTTC
CDR3 protein: CASSLGLALTRYNEQFF

D gene: NA
J gene: TRBJ2-5
clone size: NA
V gene: TRBV6-1
CDR3 DNA: TGTGCCAGCAGGACGACGGTGGGGGCCCTTGAGACCCAGTACTTC
CDR3 protein: CASRTTVGALETQYF

D gene: NA
J gene: TRBJ2-3
clone size: NA
V gene: TRBV5-1
CDR3 DNA: TGCGCCAGCAGCTTGGGACTCACAGATACGCAGTATTTT
CDR3 protein: CASSLGLTDTQYF

D gene: TRBD2
J gene: TRBJ2-7
clone size: NA
V gene: TRBV10-2
CDR3 DNA: TGCGCCAGCAGTCCGACCGGGACTAGCGGGGGACAAACCTACGAGCAGTACTTC
CDR3 protein: CASSPTGTSGGQTYEQYF

D gene: NA
J gene: TRBJ1-1
clone size: NA
V gene: TRBV7-3
CDR3 DNA: TGTGCCAGCAGCTTAACAAGACAGGAGCGCACTGAAGCTTTCTTT
CDR3 protein: CASSLTRQERTEAFF

D gene: NA
J gene: TRBJ1-1
clone size: NA
V gene: TRBV28
CDR3 DNA: TGTGCCAGCAGTTTAGGTTCGTTAGCTTTCTTT
CDR3 protein: CASSLGSLAFF

D gene: NA
J gene: TRBJ1-3
clone size: NA
V gene: TRBV5-1
CDR3 DNA: TGCGCCAGCAGTCCAGGGTCTATCACAATCTCTGGAAACACCATATATTTT
CDR3 protein: CASSPGSITISGNTIYF

D gene: NA
J gene: TRBJ2-4
clone size: NA
V gene: TRBV6-1
CDR3 DNA: TGTGCCAGCAGTGCGACGCAGAGCCTTGCAAACATTCAGTACTTC
CDR3 protein: CASSATQSLANIQYF

D gene: NA
J gene: TRBJ2-2
clone size: NA
V gene: TRBV5-1
CDR3 DNA: TGCGCCAGCAGCTACGGCCTATGGGGAGACACAAACACCGGGGAGCTGTTTTTT
CDR3 protein: CASSYGLWGDTNTGELFF

D gene: NA
J gene: TRBJ1-5
clone size: NA
V gene: TRBV7-2
CDR3 DNA: TGTGCCAGCAGCCACCCTTATCAGCCCCAGCATTTT
CDR3 protein: CASSHPYQPQHF

D gene: NA
J gene: TRBJ2-5
clone size: NA
V gene: TRBV6-1
CDR3 DNA: TGTGCCAGCAGTGAATTGGCCAGGGGTCCCGAGACCCAGTACTTC
CDR3 protein: CASSELARGPETQYF

D gene: TRBD2
J gene: TRBJ2-5
clone size: NA
V gene: TRBV19
CDR3 DNA: TGTGCCAGTAGCCAGGGCGGGACTAGCGGGAGTGAGACCCAGTACTTC
CDR3 protein: CASSQGGTSGSETQYF

D gene: NA
J gene: TRBJ2-7
clone size: NA
V gene: TRBV5-5
CDR3 DNA: TGTGCCAGCAGCTCCCTGGGTTTGGGGTCCTACGAGCAGTACTTC
CDR3 protein: CASSSLGLGSYEQYF

D gene: NA
J gene: TRBJ2-1
clone size: NA
V gene: TRBV2
CDR3 DNA: TGTGCCAGCATGGTGGGAAGCTCCTACAATGAGCAGTTCTTC
CDR3 protein: CASMVGSSYNEQFF

D gene: TRBD1
J gene: TRBJ1-2
clone size: NA
V gene: TRBV6-1
CDR3 DNA: TGTGCCAGCAGGGGGACAGACGGCCCCTATGGCTACACCTTC
CDR3 protein: CASRGTDGPYGYTF

D gene: NA
J gene: TRBJ1-6
clone size: NA
V gene: TRBV19
CDR3 DNA: TGTGCCAGTAACCCGAGCTCCTATAATTCACCCCTCCACTTT
CDR3 protein: CASNPSSYNSPLHF

D gene: NA
J gene: TRBJ2-3
clone size: NA
V gene: TRBV9
CDR3 DNA: TGTGCCAGCAGTCAAGGGGTTAGCTTCACAGATACGCAGTATTTT
CDR3 protein: CASSQGVSFTDTQYF

D gene: TRBD1
J gene: TRBJ1-1
clone size: NA
V gene: TRBV5-1
CDR3 DNA: TGCGCCAGCAGCTTGTCCCGACAGGGGAACACTGAAGCTTTCTTT
CDR3 protein: CASSLSRQGNTEAFF

D gene: TRBD1
J gene: TRBJ1-1
clone size: NA
V gene: TRBV25-1
CDR3 DNA: TGTGCCAGCAGGGGGACAGGGAACACTGAAGCTTTCTTT
CDR3 protein: CASRGTGNTEAFF

D gene: TRBD1
J gene: TRBJ1-5
clone size: few
V gene: TRBV28
CDR3 DNA: TGTGCCAGCACCGACAGGGTAGGCCAGCCCCAGCATTTT
CDR3 protein: CASTDRVGQPQHF

D gene: NA
J gene: TRBJ2-3
clone size: NA
V gene: TRBV7-9
CDR3 DNA: TGTGCCAGCAGCTTAGGCAAACTCGGCACAGATACGCAGTATTTT
CDR3 protein: CASSLGKLGTDTQYF

D gene: NA
J gene: TRBJ1-1
clone size: NA
V gene: TRBV5-4
CDR3 DNA: TGTGCCAGCAGATCGGGACCGGGGACAGCTTTCTTT
CDR3 protein: CASRSGPGTAFF

D gene: TRBD1
J gene: TRBJ2-7
clone size: NA
V gene: TRBV9
CDR3 DNA: TGTGCCAGCAGCCCACGAGGGGCAGGGGGTTCCTACGAGCAGTACTTC
CDR3 protein: CASSPRGAGGSYEQYF

D gene: NA
J gene: TRBJ1-1
clone size: NA
V gene: TRBV11-2
CDR3 DNA: TGTGCCAGCAGCTTAGACGGACTGGGTGAAGCTTTCTTT
CDR3 protein: CASSLDGLGEAFF

D gene: NA
J gene: TRBJ2-1
clone size: NA
V gene: TRBV6-1
CDR3 DNA: TGTGCCAGCAGTGTCAGTGGTAAAGGGGTCAATGAGCAGTTCTTC
CDR3 protein: CASSVSGKGVNEQFF

D gene: TRBD1
J gene: TRBJ2-7
clone size: NA
V gene: TRBV28
CDR3 DNA: TGTGCCAGCGCCACGACAGGGGGGTCCTACGAGCAGTACTTC
CDR3 protein: CASATTGGSYEQYF

D gene: TRBD2
J gene: TRBJ2-5
clone size: once
V gene: TRBV27
CDR3 DNA: TGTGCCAGCAGTTTAAAAGGCCTAGCGGGAGTAGAGACCCAGTACTTC
CDR3 protein: CASSLKGLAGVETQYF

D gene: NA
J gene: TRBJ2-7
clone size: NA
V gene: TRBV5-1
CDR3 DNA: TGCGCCAGCAGCTCCGAGAACAGCTACGAGCAGTACTTC
CDR3 protein: CASSSENSYEQYF

D gene: NA
J gene: TRBJ2-3
clone size: NA
V gene: TRBV10-3
CDR3 DNA: TGTGCCATCAGCCCGAATACCGCAGATACGCAGTATTTT
CDR3 protein: CAISPNTADTQYF

D gene: NA
J gene: TRBJ1-1
clone size: NA
V gene: TRBV7-3
CDR3 DNA: TGTGCCAGCAGCTCCGGCCTTCTAGGCGAAGCTTTCTTT
CDR3 protein: CASSSGLLGEAFF

D gene: TRBD2
J gene: TRBJ2-1
clone size: NA
V gene: TRBV7-8
CDR3 DNA: TGTGCCAGCAGCTTCACCGGGACTAGCGCCAATGAGCAGTTCTTC
CDR3 protein: CASSFTGTSANEQFF

D gene: NA
J gene: TRBJ2-5
clone size: NA
V gene: TRBV5-1
CDR3 DNA: TGCGCCAGCAGCTTGGCGGCAGGACAAGAGACCCAGTACTTC
CDR3 protein: CASSLAAGQETQYF

D gene: NA
J gene: TRBJ2-3
clone size: NA
V gene: TRBV5-4
CDR3 DNA: TGTGCCAGCAGCTTGGACAGCTCAGTAGGCACAGATACGCAGTATTTT
CDR3 protein: CASSLDSSVGTDTQYF

D gene: NA
J gene: TRBJ1-5
clone size: NA
V gene: TRBV6-1
CDR3 DNA: TGTGCCAGCGCCCGACAGGCTAATCAGCCCCAGCATTTT
CDR3 protein: CASARQANQPQHF

D gene: NA
J gene: TRBJ1-1
clone size: NA
V gene: TRBV28
CDR3 DNA: TGTGCCAGCAGTTTAATCCCGAGCACTGAAGCTTTCTTT
CDR3 protein: CASSLIPSTEAFF

D gene: NA
J gene: TRBJ1-3
clone size: NA
V gene: TRBV5-8
CDR3 DNA: TGTGCCAGCAGCCTACAGGGACTTGGAAACACCATATATTTT
CDR3 protein: CASSLQGLGNTIYF

D gene: NA
J gene: TRBJ2-6
clone size: NA
V gene: TRBV11-2
CDR3 DNA: TGTGCCAGCAGCTTGGGGACTTACAGCTCTGGGGCCAACGTCCTGACTTTC
CDR3 protein: CASSLGTYSSGANVLTF

D gene: TRBD1
J gene: TRBJ1-1
clone size: NA
V gene: TRBV5-4
CDR3 DNA: TGTGCCAGCAGCCCCCGGGACAGGGTTAGTGAAGCTTTCTTT
CDR3 protein: CASSPRDRVSEAFF

D gene: TRBD2
J gene: TRBJ2-1
clone size: NA
V gene: TRBV23-1
CDR3 DNA: TGCGCCAGCAGTCTGCCCGGGGAGGGCCGATATGAGCAGTTCTTC
CDR3 protein: CASSLPGEGRYEQFF

D gene: NA
J gene: TRBJ1-2
clone size: NA
V gene: TRBV28
CDR3 DNA: TGTGCCAGCAGTGAAACAGGGAGTGGCTACACCTTC
CDR3 protein: CASSETGSGYTF

D gene: NA
J gene: TRBJ1-3
clone size: NA
V gene: TRBV19
CDR3 DNA: TGTGCCAGTAGTATTACAGTGACTGGAAACACCATATATTTT
CDR3 protein: CASSITVTGNTIYF

D gene: TRBD1
J gene: TRBJ1-5
clone size: NA
V gene: TRBV5-1
CDR3 DNA: TGCGCCAGCAGCTTGGAAACAGGGGGCACTCAGCCCCAGCATTTT
CDR3 protein: CASSLETGGTQPQHF

D gene: TRBD2
J gene: TRBJ2-7
clone size: NA
V gene: TRBV18
CDR3 DNA: TGTGCCAGCCCCCTATCTGAGACTAGCGGGGGGCTACTATTCTCCTACGAGCAGTACTTC
CDR3 protein: CASPLSETSGGLLFSYEQYF

D gene: NA
J gene: TRBJ1-3
clone size: NA
V gene: TRBV5-1
CDR3 DNA: TGCGCCAGCAGCATCGACGGCAACTCTGGAAACACCATATATTTT
CDR3 protein: CASSIDGNSGNTIYF

D gene: NA
J gene: TRBJ1-1
clone size: NA
V gene: TRBV5-6
CDR3 DNA: TGTGCCAGCAGCTTGTCCGTGAACACTGAAGCTTTCTTT
CDR3 protein: CASSLSVNTEAFF